This T cell receptor (beta chain) was sequenced for a study of blood T cell repertoires in COVID-19. Study-wide background: The origin of the acute and convalescent COVID-19 samples was the United States, Italy and Spain.

Cohorts were assigned according to the clinical history that participants reported. The CDR3 runs to 13 residues. Trimming took 7 bases from V and 1 from J, leaving 9 bases between them. Data came from immunoSEQ multiplex PCR; TCRdb stores just in-frame clones and leaves some out. The sample carries around 450,000 clones, roughly 87% recorded once. The sample comprised PBMCs or T cells enriched from blood (not recorded which). This TCR came from a young woman who had recovered from COVID-19. The V and J genes are TRBV12-3 or TRBV12-4 and TRBJ2-3; D unclear. The CDR3 bases are TGTGCCAGCATGAGGCTTCGCACAGATACGCAGTATTTT. It specifies CASMRLRTDTQYF.